The 30 T cell receptor beta chains presented below share a single source sample, sequenced in a study of blood T cell repertoires in COVID-19. Generated by immunoSEQ multiplex PCR, the TCRdb table keeps only in-frame clones and is missing some. Among under 500,000 clones listed, 80% to 90% were seen once. Sequences were obtained from PBMCs or T cells enriched from blood (not recorded which). The receptors were sampled from a man aged 25-45 years who had recovered from COVID-19.

The V and J genes are TRBV10-3 and TRBJ1-1; D gene unclear. The CDR3 length is 12 residues. Per germline, CDR1 ENHRY and CDR2 SYGVKD. The CDR3 protein is CAVSRGGTEAFF. CDR3 bases: TGTGCTGTGTCGCGGGGAGGAACTGAAGCTTTCTTT.

In regard to this clone: Other nucleotide sequences in the sample specify the same CDR3. V gene TRBV18 combines with J gene TRBJ1-5; a possible D gene is TRBD1 (5 bases). The CDR3 has 15 amino acids. Germline assignment: CDR1 KGHSH and CDR2 LQKENI. V lost 3 bases and J 4 bases, leaving 13 bases between the germline ends. The CDR3 DNA follows: TGTGCCAGCTCACCCGGGACCGGGGGGAATCAGCCCCAGCATTTT. It translates to CASSPGTGGNQPQHF.

The V gene is TRBV5-4, the J gene TRBJ1-1; D not certain. The germline V and J ends were trimmed by 0 bases and 1 base, with 10 bases remaining between them. This CDR3 region has 15 residues. The germline gives CDR1 SGHNT, CDR2 YYREEE (reference sequence). The CDR3 sequence is CASSLAGSGNTEAFF. CDR3 DNA: TGTGCCAGCAGCTTGGCGGGGAGTGGGAACACTGAAGCTTTCTTT.

The J gene is TRBJ2-7, the V gene TRBV7-2; 8 nucleotides align to TRBD2. The CDR3 loop spans 12 amino acids. J gave up 6 bases and V 2 bases, and 0 bases lay outside the gene matches. Germline CDR1 SGHTA, CDR2 FQGNSA. CDR3 sequence reads: CASSLRGGEQYF. The CDR3 DNA sequence: TGTGCCAGCAGCTTACGGGGGGGCGAGCAGTACTTC.

The V and J genes are TRBV27 and TRBJ1-6; D uncertain. Between the trimmed V and J ends, which lost 6 bases and 11 bases, there was a span of 14 bases. The V gene's germline CDR1 is MNHEY and CDR2 SMNVEV (reference sequence). The CDR3 extends over 13 amino acids. The CDR3 DNA is TGTGCCAGCAGACCTACGGGGAACCCACCCCTCCACTTT. It yields the protein CASRPTGNPPLHF.

CDR3 coding DNA: TGTGCCAGCAGTTTATTTGCCCCCTCAAGCGGTGAGCAGTTCTTC. Its translation is CASSLFAPSSGEQFF. This rearrangement joins TRBV27 to TRBJ2-1; tentative D call: TRBD2 (5 bases). Germline V gives CDR1 MNHEY, CDR2 SMNVEV (reference sequence). CDR3 length: 15 amino acids. Trimming stripped 1 base from V and 9 bases from J, with 16 bases between.

The chain employs TRBV6-1 and TRBJ2-7; 9 nucleotides agree with TRBD2. Germline CDR1 MNHNS, CDR2 SASEGT. V dropped 3 bases and J dropped 7; count of bases not matched to a gene: 10. The CDR3 consists of 15 residues. CDR3: CASSEDLAGAREQYF. The CDR3 DNA is TGTGCCAGCAGTGAGGATTTAGCGGGAGCCAGGGAGCAGTACTTC.

The chain links TRBV7-9 to TRBJ2-2; D not resolved. The CDR3 runs to 16 residues. The V gene's germline CDR1 is SEHNR and CDR2 FQNEAQ (reference sequence). V lost 4 bases, J lost 4 bases, and 16 bases lay in between. The CDR3 loop reads CASSSPSPRPTGELFF. As DNA, the CDR3 is TGTGCCAGCAGCTCGCCCAGTCCGCGGCCCACCGGGGAGCTGTTTTTT.

The chain is built from TRBV2 and TRBJ2-5; 8 bases fit TRBD2. CDR3 length equals 13 residues. Trimming cost V 4 bases and J 5 bases; bases outside gene matches: 3. Germline values: CDR1 SNHLY, CDR2 FYNNEI. CDR3 DNA sequence: TGTGCCAGCAGTGGGACTAGCATGGAGACCCAGTACTTC. Amino acid sequence: CASSGTSMETQYF. The complete variable domain, with remaining parts taken from reference TRBV2 and TRBJ2-5, reads EPEVTQTPSHQVTQMGQEVILRCVPISNHLYFYWYRQILGQKVEFLVSFYNNEISEKSEIFDDQFSVERPDGSNFTLKIRSTKLEDSAMYFCASSGTSMETQYFGPGTRLLVL.

V usage is TRBV29-1 and J usage is TRBJ1-1, with 8 bases aligning to TRBD1. The germline CDR1 and CDR2 sequences are SQVTM and ANQGSEA. Unmatched junction bases numbered 9, after V lost 7 bases and J lost 2 bases. This CDR3 has 14 amino acids. The CDR3 spells CSARRDRGNTEAFF. The CDR3 DNA reads TGCAGCGCCCGACGCGACAGGGGAAACACTGAAGCTTTCTTT. Supplemented by reference TRBV29-1 and TRBJ1-1, the full variable domain reads SAVISQKPSRDICQRGTSLTIQCQVDSQVTMMFWYRQQPGQSLTLIATANQGSEATYESGFVIDKFPISRPNLTFSTLTVSNMSPEDSSIYLCSARRDRGNTEAFFGQGTRLTVV.

The genes are TRBV2 and TRBJ1-4; weak D call: TRBD1 (5 bases). Trimming pared 9 bases from V and 0 bases from J, leaving 17 bases between. Germline V CDR1 and CDR2: SNHLY, FYNNEI. The CDR3 length is 16 residues. CDR3 protein: CASTGVILATNEKLFF. Written as DNA, the CDR3 is TGTGCCAGTACAGGAGTCATTCTTGCAACTAATGAAAAACTGTTTTTT.

The V and J genes are TRBV5-1 and TRBJ2-2; 10 bases are a match to TRBD1. CDR1 SGHRS and CDR2 YFSETQ come from the germline V gene. Unmatched junction bases numbered 8, after V lost 4 bases and J lost 5 bases. This CDR3 contains 16 residues. The DNA of the CDR3 is TGCGCCAGCAGCGGTCCCGGGACAGGGGATACCGGGGAGCTGTTTTTT. Residues: CASSGPGTGDTGELFF.

The chain carries TRBV28 and TRBJ1-2; 9 bases line up with TRBD1. Losses at the gene ends were 9 bases for V and 6 bases for J; bases not matched to a gene: 5. CDR1 and CDR2 (germline): MDHEN, SYDVKM. CDR3 length equals 12 residues. For the CDR3, the DNA is TGTGCCAGTAACAGGGGGCGTAATGGCTACACCTTC. Amino acid sequence: CASNRGRNGYTF.

This chain joins TRBV9 and TRBJ2-2, with 10 bases identical to TRBD2. Germline values: CDR1 SGDLS, CDR2 YYNGEE. The V and J ends lost 7 bases and 3 bases, in that order; junction bases with no gene match: 3. The CDR3 has 14 amino acids. The CDR3 sequence: CASGGLADTGELFF. CDR3 nucleotides: TGTGCCAGCGGAGGACTAGCGGACACCGGGGAGCTGTTTTTT.

This clone showed up just a few times. This sequence joins TRBV12-5 and TRBJ1-1; the D is unclear. The germline V gene encodes CDR1 LGHNT and CDR2 FRNRAP. V was shortened by 0 bases and J by 3 bases, with 11 bases between the two germline ends. The CDR3 has 15 residues. The CDR3 reads CASGLVLGRDTEAFF. In DNA, the CDR3 is TGTGCTAGTGGTTTGGTTCTCGGCCGGGACACTGAAGCTTTCTTT.

The chain employs TRBV3-1 (or the pseudogene TRBV3-2) and TRBJ2-1; 11 bases map to TRBD1. The J segment lost 9 bases and the V segment lost 3 bases, leaving 13 bases of the junction unmatched. CDR1 LGHDT and CDR2 YNNKEL come from the germline V gene (reference sequence). CDR3 length: 17 residues. The CDR3 sequence is CASSHLWSGQGGREQFF. In DNA, the CDR3 is TGTGCCAGCAGCCACCTCTGGTCGGGACAGGGGGGCCGTGAGCAGTTCTTC.

V usage is TRBV2 and J usage is TRBJ1-5; 7 nucleotides line up with TRBD1. Germline CDR1 is SNHLY and CDR2 is FYNNEI. V was clipped by 5 bases and J by 9 bases; unmatched bases: 10. CDR3 length: 14 residues. CDR3 sequence (DNA): TGTGCCAGCAGTCTCGGACAGGTCGTCTCGCCCCAGCATTTT. As protein: CASSLGQVVSPQHF.

This clone showed up just once. The V gene is TRBV24-1, the J gene TRBJ1-6; D may be TRBD1 (5 bases). This CDR3 contains 13 residues. Trimming pared 7 bases from V and 7 bases from J, leaving 10 bases between. Looked up from germline, CDR1 is KGHDR and CDR2 is SFDVKD. The DNA for the CDR3 is TGTGCCACCAGGGACACCTGGAATTCACCCCTCCACTTT. Protein: CATRDTWNSPLHF.

V usage is TRBV4-1 and J usage is TRBJ2-1; tentative D call: TRBD2 (5 bases). Trimming removed 4 bases at V and 10 bases at J, with 26 bases between. The CDR3 is 17 residues long. Germline lookup yields CDR1 MGHRA and CDR2 YSYEKL. CDR3 sequence reads: CASSLNTDLAQRQEQFF. The CDR3 DNA reads as TGCGCCAGCAGCCTTAACACAGACTTAGCGCAGAGGCAGGAGCAGTTCTTC.

CDR3 in DNA: TGTGCCAGCAGCTTAGTGGGAGACGGGAGACATTACGAGCAGTACTTC. This codes for CASSLVGDGRHYEQYF. The chain carries TRBV7-9 and TRBJ2-7; D possibly corresponds to TRBD2 (6 bases). V lost 1 base to trimming and J lost 4 bases, with 17 bases between them. This CDR3 contains 16 residues. Germline CDR1 is SEHNR and CDR2 is FQNEAQ (reference sequence).

The V call is TRBV5-1, the J call TRBJ2-2; D is unclear. The CDR3 sequence is 14 residues long. The germline V and J ends were trimmed by 1 base and 3 bases, with 7 bases remaining between them. Germline V lookup: CDR1 SGHRS, CDR2 YFSETQ. The CDR3 DNA reads TGCGCCAGCAGCTTGACCCCGGACACCGGGGAGCTGTTTTTT. This translates into CASSLTPDTGELFF.

This clone has just one count. The genes are TRBV28 and TRBJ2-7, with 9 bases fitting TRBD2. Trimming took 3 bases from V and 4 from J; bases not matched to a gene: 4. The CDR3 consists of 14 residues. CDR1 and CDR2 (germline): MDHEN, SYDVKM. In DNA form, the CDR3 reads TGTGCCAGCAGTTTCCTAGCGGGAAGTTACGAGCAGTACTTC. Translation: CASSFLAGSYEQYF.

The rearrangement joins TRBV6-6 to TRBJ1-4; TRBD1 aligns across 10 bases. The J segment lost 6 bases and the V segment lost 6 bases, leaving 4 bases of the junction unmatched. Germline V gene sequence: CDR1 MNHNY, CDR2 SVGAGI (reference sequence). The CDR3 is 14 amino acids. The CDR3: CASSSGQGYEKLFF. In DNA, the CDR3 is TGTGCCAGCAGCTCGGGACAGGGGTATGAAAAACTGTTTTTT.

This clone was seen just once. This rearrangement joins TRBV5-1 to TRBJ2-4, with TRBD2 matching over 7 bases. CDR1 is SGHRS, CDR2 YFSETQ, per germline. V lost 2 bases, J lost 0 bases, and 5 bases stayed unmatched. CDR3 length equals 16 residues. CDR3 protein: CASSFSGGLAKNIQYF. The CDR3 DNA reads as TGCGCCAGCAGCTTTTCGGGGGGACTAGCCAAAAACATTCAGTACTTC.

The chain links TRBV5-5 to TRBJ1-2; unclear D gene. V was pared by 1 base and J by 4 bases, with 17 bases between. This CDR3 comprises 16 residues. CDR1 SGHKS and CDR2 YYEKEE come from the germline V gene (reference sequence). The CDR3 spells CASSLFPEASSYGYTF. In DNA, the CDR3 is TGTGCCAGCAGCTTGTTTCCGGAGGCGTCTTCCTATGGCTACACCTTC.

The CDR3 region is CASSLRIPGAFF. CDR3 DNA: TGTGCCAGCAGCTTACGTATCCCCGGAGCTTTCTTT. The genes are TRBV7-9 and TRBJ1-1; no reliable D call. Trimming left V 2 bases short and J 10 bases short, with 11 bases between. Germline V gives CDR1 SEHNR, CDR2 FQNEAQ (reference sequence). CDR3 size: 12 residues.

The chain employs TRBV6-4 and TRBJ2-7; D is possibly TRBD1 (6 bases). The germline CDR1 and CDR2 sequences are MRHNA and SNTAGT. This CDR3 has 14 residues. Trimming shortened V by 5 bases and J by 0 bases, and 11 bases separated the two germline ends. CDR3 loop: CASSYRAGSYEQYF. For the CDR3, the DNA is TGTGCCAGCAGTTACAGGGCCGGCTCCTACGAGCAGTACTTC.

The chain couples TRBV3-1 (or the pseudogene TRBV3-2) to TRBJ1-1; no firm D call. Germline V gene data show CDR1 as LGHDT and CDR2 as YNNKEL (reference sequence). V was shortened by 3 bases and J by 1 base, with 9 bases between the two germline ends. This CDR3 spans 14 amino acids. As DNA, the CDR3 is TGTGCCAGCAGCCAGGGAGACAAGAACACTGAAGCTTTCTTT. Protein sequence: CASSQGDKNTEAFF.

This clone was observed a handful of times. The genes are TRBV9 and TRBJ1-6; perhaps TRBD1 as D (6 bases). There are 14 residues in the CDR3. The germline CDR1 and CDR2 sequences are SGDLS and YYNGEE. The V end lost 3 bases, the J end lost 8 bases, and 12 bases lay between the germline ends. Here the CDR3 DNA reads TGTGCCAGCAGCGACAGGGCAAGGGATTCACCCCTCCACTTT. It specifies CASSDRARDSPLHF. Based on the CDR3 plus reference TRBV9 and TRBJ1-6, the full variable domain is DSGVTQTPKHLITATGQRVTLRCSPRSGDLSVYWYQQSLDQGLQFLIQYYNGEERAKGNILERFSAQQFPDLHSELNLSSLELGDSALYFCASSDRARDSPLHFGNGTRLTVT.

This clone was seen a single time. The gene calls are TRBV5-1 and TRBJ1-3, with a tentative D call TRBD1 (5 bases). The CDR3 totals 15 residues. Trimming took off 4 bases at V and 2 bases at J, with 13 bases between the two ends. Germline CDR1 SGHRS, CDR2 YFSETQ. The CDR3 region has the DNA TGCGCCAGCAGCCCTGGGGGGGTCCCTGGAAACACCATATATTTT. Encoded protein: CASSPGGVPGNTIYF.